This TCR beta chain comes out of a study of blood T cells in healthy people across ages. The CDR3 consists of 16 residues. The germline CDR1 and CDR2 sequences are DFQATT and SNEGSKA (reference sequence). Between the trimmed V and J ends, which lost 6 bases and 7 bases, there was a span of 25 bases. Every donor gave roughly 9.2 milliliters of peripheral blood. The extraction recovered at least 5 micrograms of total RNA per sample. PCR was performed a second time for about 7 to 11 cycles using a sample-barcoded 5' primer and a J-beta primer mix. Individual samples furnished no less than 2.5 million CDR3-containing paired-end reads apiece. TCRdb used MiXCR to reprocess the 5' RACE reads, holding one entry per CDR3 protein. The sample includes 1.5 million to 2 million distinct CDR3 sequences, approximately 32% seen only once; the top ten take 11%.

The specimen sequenced was blood. The receptor's source is a woman aged 25 to 39 in good health. This chain joins TRBV20-1 and TRBJ2-1, with D maybe TRBD2 (6 bases). The CDR3 here is CSATDPLVYGGNEQFF. For the CDR3, the DNA is TGCAGTGCAACCGACCCTCTAGTTTATGGGGGGAATGAGCAGTTCTTC.